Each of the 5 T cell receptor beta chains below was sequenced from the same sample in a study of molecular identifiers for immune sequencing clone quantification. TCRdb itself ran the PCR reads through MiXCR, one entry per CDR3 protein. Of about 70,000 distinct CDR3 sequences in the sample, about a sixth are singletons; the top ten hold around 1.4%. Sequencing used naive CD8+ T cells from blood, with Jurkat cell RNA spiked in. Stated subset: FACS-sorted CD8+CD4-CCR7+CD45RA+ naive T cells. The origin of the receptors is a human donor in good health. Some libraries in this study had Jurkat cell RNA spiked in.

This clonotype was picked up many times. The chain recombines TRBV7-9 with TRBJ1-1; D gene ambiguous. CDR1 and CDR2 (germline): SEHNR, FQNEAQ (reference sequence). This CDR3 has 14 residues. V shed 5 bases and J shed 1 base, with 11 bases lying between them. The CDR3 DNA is TGTGCCAGCAGCCCTAGTCCGGGGAACACTGAAGCTTTCTTT. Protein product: CASSPSPGNTEAFF.

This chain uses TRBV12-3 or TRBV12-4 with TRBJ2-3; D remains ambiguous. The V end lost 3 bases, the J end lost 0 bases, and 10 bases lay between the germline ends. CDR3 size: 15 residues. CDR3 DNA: TGTGCCAGCAGTTTCCTCCGGGCAAGCACAGATACGCAGTATTTT. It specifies CASSFLRASTDTQYF.

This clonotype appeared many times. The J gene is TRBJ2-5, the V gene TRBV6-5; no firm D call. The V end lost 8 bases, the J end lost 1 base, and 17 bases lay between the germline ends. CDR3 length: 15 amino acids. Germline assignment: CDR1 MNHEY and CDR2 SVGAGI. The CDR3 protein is CASGKTGSSQETQYF. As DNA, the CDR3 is TGTGCCAGCGGGAAGACCGGGTCGAGCCAAGAGACCCAGTACTTC.

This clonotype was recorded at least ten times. The CDR3 reads CASSYSIPGAGANVLTF. DNA for the CDR3: TGTGCCAGCAGTTACTCGATTCCAGGGGCTGGGGCCAACGTCCTGACTTTC. The chain carries TRBV6-5 and TRBJ2-6, with D possibly being TRBD1 (6 bases). The V gene's germline CDR1 is MNHEY and CDR2 SVGAGI. Between the trimmed V and J ends, which lost 0 bases and 2 bases, there was a span of 11 bases. CDR3 length: 17 residues.

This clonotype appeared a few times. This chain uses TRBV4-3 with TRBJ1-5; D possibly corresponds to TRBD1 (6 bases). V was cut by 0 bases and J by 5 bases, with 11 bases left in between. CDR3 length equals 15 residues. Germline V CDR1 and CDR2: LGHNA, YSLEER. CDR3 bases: TGCGCCAGCAGCCAAGATTGGGGGCCTTATCAGCCCCAGCATTTT. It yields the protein CASSQDWGPYQPQHF.